The clone carrying this TCR beta chain was observed many times. The antigen is undetermined. In TCRdb, the reads were re-called with MiXCR into one record per CDR3 protein. The table lists 70,000 to 75,000 distinct CDR3 sequences, under 5% of them singletons. The data derive from a study of T cell repertoires in cytomegalovirus infection. Whole-study context: Signatures in public TCR beta sequences pointed to both CMV infection and matching HLA type.

Notes on the study in general: Accumulated public TCR beta family frequency recognized individuals carrying CMV together with the relevant HLA. Dominant in the ex vivo response were TCR beta clonotypes restricted by HLA-C and specific for CMV.

The V end was cut by 6 bases, the J end by 5 bases, with 13 bases between. Looked up from germline, CDR1 is MNHGY and CDR2 is SAAAGT. CDR3 size: 13 residues. The chain combines TRBV6-8 with TRBJ1-1; a weak D match, TRBD1 (5 bases). This TCR was recovered from a human donor in good health (CMV status not recorded). Some clones in this sample may be carry-over from other donors' samples. Specimen: PBMCs. CDR3 nucleotides: TGTGCCAGCAGCCGCAGGGAGGGTACTGAAGCTTTCTTT. This translates into CASSRREGTEAFF.